Sequencing of this T cell receptor beta chain was carried out in a study of blood T cell repertoires in COVID-19. Looking at the study overall: The origin of the acute and convalescent COVID-19 samples was the United States, Italy and Spain. In each case, the material was cDNA or gDNA derived from T cells, B-cell-depleted T cells, or PBMCs.

In the original workflow: Researchers report that nucleated cell counts were estimated from reference gene primer amplification. The repertoire was sequenced with immunoSEQ multiplex PCR; TCRdb's copy has only in-frame clones and lacks some. That table supplies the V and J calls and clone size; D and trimming were determined from the DNA. The table includes 150,000 to 200,000 clones, approximately 95% detected once. Patients from Seattle were sampled longitudinally, starting during active infection. Input material: peripheral blood. The source is a woman aged 60-75 years with COVID-19, enrolled during active disease.

CDR3 amino acids: CASSVQDRVRNEQFF. The CDR3 coding sequence is TGCGCCAGCAGTGTCCAGGACAGGGTTCGGAATGAGCAGTTCTTC. The V call is TRBV10-1, the J call TRBJ2-1; 8 bases agree with TRBD1. After removal of 4 bases from V and 7 bases from J, the junction contained 9 bases not matched to a gene. CDR3 length: 15 residues. Germline CDR1 WNHNN, CDR2 SYGVQD (reference sequence).